The table lists the clone carrying this TCR beta chain with a count of one. These data come from a study of blood T cell repertoires in COVID-19. Overall study: Some COVID-19 samples were acute and others convalescent; all came from the United States, Italy and Spain. T cells, B-cell-depleted T cells, or PBMCs provided the cDNA or gDNA that served as material.

TCRdb's table, derived via immunoSEQ multiplex PCR, lists solely in-frame clones and lacks some. In the table there are 100,000 or so clones, around 85% of which are singletons. This TCR came from a man between 65 and 85 years old with active or convalescent COVID-19. Material for sequencing was peripheral blood.

The CDR3 nucleotides read TGTGCCGTTCATCCCCCCGGACAGGGGTTATACAATGAGCAGTTCTTC. Residues: CAVHPPGQGLYNEQFF. V gene TRBV30 combines with J gene TRBJ2-1; 9 nucleotides align to TRBD1. The CDR3 has 16 amino acids. The ends lost 8 bases at V and 4 bases at J; junction bases unmatched: 15. Germline CDR1 reads GTSNPN; CDR2 reads SVGIG (reference sequence).